The 15 T cell receptor beta chains presented below share a single source sample, sequenced in a study of post-analysis software for immune sequencing data. What these receptors recognize is not known. Whole-study results and caveats: In patients, a few TRBV segments were more frequent than in controls, with TRBV5-6, TRBV5-1 and TRBV20-1 among them.

Sequencing libraries made from TCR beta cDNA carried unique molecular identifiers. From the PCR reads, TCRdb called clonotypes with MiXCR, one entry per CDR3 protein. The sample gives roughly 600,000 distinct CDR3 sequences, 44% of which show up once; about 1.5% is in the top ten. The sequenced sample consisted of blood. The receptor set was obtained from a girl aged 10 to 17 with multiple sclerosis.

The gene calls are TRBV12-3 or TRBV12-4 and TRBJ1-5; unclear D gene. This CDR3 has 12 amino acids. V shed 3 bases and J shed 5 bases, with 5 bases lying between them. CDR3 bases: TGTGCCAGCAGTTTCGGGGATCAGCCCCAGCATTTT. It translates to CASSFGDQPQHF.

This rearrangement joins TRBV6-5 to TRBJ2-4; 7 positions agree with TRBD1. The J call is uncertain, as TRBJ2-7 better fits the DNA end. Germline V CDR1 and CDR2: MNHEY, SVGAGI. The CDR3 runs to 14 residues. The CDR3 loop reads CASSFDRASYEQYF. In DNA, the CDR3 is TGTGCCAGCAGTTTTGACAGGGCCTCCTACGAGCAGTACTTC.

The chain is built from TRBV7-9 and TRBJ2-7; 9 bases fit TRBD2. This CDR3 has 15 amino acids. V gave up 5 bases and J gave up 0 bases; unmatched junction bases: 5. The germline V gene has CDR1 SEHNR and CDR2 FQNEAQ (reference sequence). The CDR3 loop reads CASSPSGRPSYEQYF. The CDR3, as DNA: TGTGCCAGCAGCCCAAGCGGGAGGCCCTCCTACGAGCAGTACTTC.

This chain connects TRBV30 to TRBJ2-2; D uncertain. The V gene's germline CDR1 is GTSNPN and CDR2 SVGIG (reference sequence). The CDR3 contains 14 residues. Trimming removed 0 bases at V and 7 bases at J, with 12 bases between. Here the CDR3 DNA reads TGTGCCTGGAGTGTCAGCCTAACGGGCGGGGAGCTGTTTTTT. It yields the protein CAWSVSLTGGELFF.

The J gene is TRBJ2-7, the V gene TRBV7-2, with TRBD2 identical over 7 bases. Germline CDR1 reads SGHTA; CDR2 reads FQGNSA. The CDR3 length is 13 residues. With 5 bases clipped from V and 5 bases from J, the junction kept 6 bases outside the gene matches. CDR3 in amino acids: CASSRSGPNEQYF. The CDR3 coding sequence is TGTGCCAGCAGCCGTAGCGGGCCCAACGAGCAGTACTTC.

The gene calls are TRBV4-1 and TRBJ2-7; D might be TRBD2 (6 bases). CDR3 length equals 18 residues. In germline, CDR1 is MGHRA, CDR2 YSYEKL. The V and J ends lost 3 bases and 3 bases respectively, with 24 bases between them. The CDR3 here is CASSQVHFGSSQNYEQYF. The CDR3 DNA reads TGCGCCAGCAGCCAGGTTCATTTCGGGAGTTCCCAAAACTACGAGCAGTACTTC.

This clonotype was counted many times. V usage is TRBV5-1 and J usage is TRBJ2-7; D is perhaps TRBD1 (6 bases). The CDR3 is made up of 13 amino acids. CDR1 is SGHRS, CDR2 YFSETQ, per germline. The ends were cut back, 2 bases at V and 3 bases at J, with 9 bases in the middle. The CDR3 reads CASSFPDSYEQYF. The DNA of the CDR3 is TGCGCCAGCAGCTTCCCGGACAGCTACGAGCAGTACTTC.

The gene calls are TRBV2 and TRBJ1-4; D is uncertain. Germline V gene sequence: CDR1 SNHLY, CDR2 FYNNEI. The germline V and J ends were trimmed by 6 bases and 8 bases, with 16 bases remaining between them. The CDR3 extends over 14 amino acids. CDR3 sequence (DNA): TGTGCCAGCAGAGCGGAAAGGGAGAGAGAAAAACTGTTTTTT. Translating it yields CASRAEREREKLFF.

This rearrangement joins TRBV29-1 to TRBJ1-2; 8 bases are a match to TRBD1. The length of the CDR3 is 13 residues. Trimming removed 3 bases from V and 3 bases from J; junction bases left unmatched: 3. Germline CDR1 is SQVTM and CDR2 is ANQGSEA. The CDR3 bases are TGCAGCGTTGACTACAGGGGGGACTATGGCTACACCTTC. It yields the protein CSVDYRGDYGYTF. The whole variable domain, filled in from reference TRBV29-1 and TRBJ1-2, reads SAVISQKPSRDICQRGTSLTIQCQVDSQVTMMFWYRQQPGQSLTLIATANQGSEATYESGFVIDKFPISRPNLTFSTLTVSNMSPEDSSIYLCSVDYRGDYGYTFGSGTRLTVV.

Remarks on this clonotype: The CDR3 carries no conserved terminal phenylalanine or tryptophan, so it likely arises from a read error. This chain uses TRBV19 with TRBJ2-1; 7 bases map to TRBD2. V gave up 6 bases and J gave up 0 bases; unmatched junction bases: 2. Germline V gene lookup returns CDR1 LNHDA and CDR2 SQIVND (reference sequence). This CDR3 has 14 residues. The CDR3 is CASSGGSSYNEQFS. The CDR3 DNA follows: TGTGCCAGTAGCGGGGGGAGCTCCTACAATGAGCAGTTCTCC.

The rearrangement uses TRBV4-2 and TRBJ2-5; no clear D. TRBJ2-7 matches the DNA end more closely, so the J call is doubtful. CDR3 size: 14 residues. CDR1 is LGHNA, CDR2 YNFKEQ, per germline. CDR3 sequence reads: CASSQEGPTYEQYF. CDR3 DNA sequence: TGTGCCAGCAGCCAAGAGGGCCCCACCTACGAGCAGTACTTC.

V gene TRBV5-6 combines with J gene TRBJ2-7; 14 nucleotides agree with TRBD2. V shed 4 bases, J shed 0 bases, and the junction held 6 bases outside the gene matches. Per germline, CDR1 SGHDT and CDR2 YYEEEE. The CDR3 runs 17 residues. The CDR3 coding sequence is TGTGCCAGCAGCCGGACTAGCGGGAGGACGAGCTCCTACGAGCAGTACTTC. Translating gives CASSRTSGRTSSYEQYF.

This clonotype was seen more than once but under ten times. The J gene is TRBJ2-7, the V gene TRBV7-2; weak D call: TRBD2 (6 bases). Germline V CDR1 and CDR2: SGHTA, FQGNSA. Deletions cut 7 bases from V and 1 base from J, with 8 bases between. The CDR3 length is 12 residues. The CDR3 protein is CASTGGSYEQYF. DNA of the CDR3: TGTGCCAGCACCGGGGGTTCCTACGAGCAGTACTTC.

V is TRBV2 and J is TRBJ2-4; the D is unclear. The V end was cut by 3 bases, the J end by 8 bases, with 17 bases between. The CDR3 is 15 amino acids. The germline CDR1 and CDR2 sequences are SNHLY and FYNNEI. The CDR3 bases are TGTGCCAGCAGTGATCTAAGGTCCGAACGATACATTCAGTACTTC. Protein: CASSDLRSERYIQYF.

Only a few counts were recorded for this clonotype. The rearrangement joins TRBV10-3 to TRBJ1-2; 8 nucleotides agree with TRBD1. Trimming at V came to 2 bases and at J to 6 bases, leaving 8 bases not matched to a gene. Germline lookup yields CDR1 ENHRY and CDR2 SYGVKD. The CDR3 sequence is 15 residues long. The CDR3 is CAISEPSRDRNGYTF. The DNA of the CDR3 is TGTGCCATCAGTGAGCCGTCCCGGGACAGGAATGGCTACACCTTC.